Given below is one TCR beta chain in context. This sample stems from a study of CD8 T cells in Susac syndrome. CDR3 size: 12 residues. Deletions cut 4 bases from V and 8 bases from J, with 11 bases between. Germline V lookup: CDR1 MNHEY, CDR2 SVGAGI. A quantity of roughly 0.5 to 1 ug RNA underwent reverse transcription using random hexamers. The CDR3 of TCR beta was amplified by immunoSEQ multiplex PCR across 54 Vbeta and 13 Jbeta. TCRdb reprocessed the immunoSEQ multiplex PCR reads with MiXCR, giving one entry per CDR3 protein. This table holds nearly 200,000 distinct CDR3 sequences, nearly 95% found once. The multiple sclerosis controls consisted of treatment-naive patients with relapsing-remitting disease, either stable or active.

This chain uses TRBV6-5 with TRBJ1-1; no definite D call. Source material: CD4+ T cells from PBMCs. The TCR originated in a human donor with multiple sclerosis. CDR3 sequence reads: CASSSPPGEAFF. For the CDR3, the DNA is TGTGCCAGCAGTTCCCCGCCGGGGGAAGCTTTCTTT.